This T cell receptor beta chain was documented in a study of early stage breast cancer tumors. Whole-study context: Of 15 to 20 invasive breast tumors, more than ten were hormone receptor-positive, HER2-negative. Eight ER+/PR+/HER2- tumors were invasive ductal; a few were invasive lobular. Average read coverage per sample was approximately 9.4-fold.

Study-wide results and limits: Comparing each tissue with blood distinguished tumor from normal in about 90% of the 16 patients.

Trimming removed 3 bases from V and 4 bases from J; junction bases left unmatched: 3. The V gene's germline CDR1 is MRHNA and CDR2 SNTAGT. The CDR3 sequence is 14 residues long. Sequencing was performed with immunoSEQ multiplex PCR; in TCRdb, only in-frame clones are kept and a portion is missing. The sample includes 50,000 to 75,000 clones, 60% to 85% of them seen just once. Points on this clone: Antigen specificity is unknown.

This TCR derives from a person aged 25 to 40 with breast cancer. Sequenced material: blood. The chain carries TRBV6-4 and TRBJ2-3; 8 bases are shared with TRBD1. The CDR3 DNA is TGTGCCAGCAGTGAAAGGACAGGGTCAGATACGCAGTATTTT. Its protein product is CASSERTGSDTQYF.